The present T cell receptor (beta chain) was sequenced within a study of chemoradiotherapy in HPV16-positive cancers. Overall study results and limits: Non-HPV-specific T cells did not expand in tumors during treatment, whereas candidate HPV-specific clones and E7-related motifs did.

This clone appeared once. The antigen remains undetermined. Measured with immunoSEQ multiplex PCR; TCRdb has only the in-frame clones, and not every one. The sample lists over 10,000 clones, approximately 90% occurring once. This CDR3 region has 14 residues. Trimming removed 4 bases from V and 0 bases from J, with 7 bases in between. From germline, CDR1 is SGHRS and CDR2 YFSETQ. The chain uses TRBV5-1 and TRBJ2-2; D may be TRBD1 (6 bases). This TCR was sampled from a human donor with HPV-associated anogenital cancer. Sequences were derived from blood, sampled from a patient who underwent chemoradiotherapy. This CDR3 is CASSGGPNTGELFF. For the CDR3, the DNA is TGCGCCAGCAGCGGGGGCCCGAACACCGGGGAGCTGTTTTTT.